This T cell receptor beta chain was found in a study of blood T cell repertoires in COVID-19. Across the study: The analysed material was cDNA or gDNA that came from T cells, B-cell-depleted T cells, or PBMCs.

Authors' analysis steps: Reference gene primer amplification in the assay estimated nucleated cell counts. Libraries were prepared by immunoSEQ multiplex PCR; TCRdb keeps only in-frame clonotypes and omits some of them. V and J calls and clone size follow that table, whereas D and trimming were derived from the DNA. There are under 450,000 clones in the sample; about 80% occur only once, and about 1.2% lies in the top ten. This CDR3 is built from 14 residues. V shed 6 bases and J 5 bases; nucleotides not matched to a gene: 7. Germline CDR1 reads MNHNS; CDR2 reads SASEGT. The chain is built from TRBV6-1 and TRBJ2-5, with 9 bases identical to TRBD2. The source of this sequence is a human donor with acute or convalescent COVID-19. The donor label of this sample is uncertain. Sequencing was carried out using peripheral blood. The CDR3 nucleotides are TGTGCCAGCAGCAATCCCGGGACTAGCGAGACCCAGTACTTC. Encoded protein: CASSNPGTSETQYF.